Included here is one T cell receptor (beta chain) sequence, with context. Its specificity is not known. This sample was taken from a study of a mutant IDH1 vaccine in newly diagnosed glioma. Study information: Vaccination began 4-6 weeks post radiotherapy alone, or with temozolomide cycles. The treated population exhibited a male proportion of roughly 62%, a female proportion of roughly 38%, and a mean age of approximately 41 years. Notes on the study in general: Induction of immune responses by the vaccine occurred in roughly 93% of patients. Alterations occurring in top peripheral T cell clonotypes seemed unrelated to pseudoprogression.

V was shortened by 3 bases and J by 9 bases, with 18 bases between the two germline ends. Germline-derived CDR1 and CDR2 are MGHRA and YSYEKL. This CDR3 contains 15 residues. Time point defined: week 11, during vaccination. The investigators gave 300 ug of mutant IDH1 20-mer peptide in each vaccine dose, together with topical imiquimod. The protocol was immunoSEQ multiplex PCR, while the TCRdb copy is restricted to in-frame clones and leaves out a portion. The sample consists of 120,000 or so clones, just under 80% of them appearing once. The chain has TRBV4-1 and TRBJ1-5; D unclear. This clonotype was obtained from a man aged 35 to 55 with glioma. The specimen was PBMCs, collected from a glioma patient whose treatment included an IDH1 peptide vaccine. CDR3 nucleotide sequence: TGCGCCAGCAGCCAGGCTGATGGTGCCAGGTCGCCCCAGCATTTT. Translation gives CASSQADGARSPQHF.